The 12 T cell receptor beta chains reported below all come from one sample, sequenced in a study of T cells in women clearing cervical HPV infection. Clones were sequenced by immunoSEQ multiplex PCR, and TCRdb holds only the in-frame ones, with some missing. This sample's table reports more than 40,000 clones. The sequencing sample was made of blood buffy coat. Receptor source: a woman aged 18-70 years with a cervical HPV16 infection that either progressed to CIN3+ or cleared (not recorded which).

The CDR3 loop reads CASRLGTGGTEAFF. CDR3 DNA (partial): TGCGCCAGCAGGCTAGGGACAGGGGGGACTGAA. The genes are TRBV5-1 and TRBJ1-1; 11 nucleotides align to TRBD1. The read falls 3 residues short of the CDR3 end, and the missing part is taken from the germline J gene. With V trimmed by 5 bases and J by 5 bases, 5 bases remained unmatched. Germline V gene data show CDR1 as SGHRS and CDR2 as YFSETQ. CDR3 length: 14 residues.

As to this clone: Sequencing ends 3 residues short of the CDR3 end; the germline J gene provides the rest. The genes are TRBV6-1 and TRBJ1-2; 7 nucleotides align to TRBD1. The CDR3 has 13 residues. V trimming: 4 bases; J trimming: 3 bases; junction bases outside the gene matches: 2. The germline gives CDR1 MNHNS, CDR2 SASEGT. The CDR3 here is CASSGTGHYGYTF. CDR3 bases read: TGTGCCAGCAGTGGGACAGGTCACTATGGC.

Points on this clone: Read data end 3 residues before the CDR3 end; the end is taken from the germline J gene. The J gene is TRBJ1-3, the V gene TRBV5-1; D remains ambiguous. This CDR3 is built from 18 residues. Germline loops: CDR1 SGHRS, CDR2 YFSETQ. Trimming took 2 bases from V and 0 from J, leaving 18 bases between them. This CDR3 is CASSFTPPSGDSGNTIYF. The DNA read from the CDR3 is TGCGCCAGCAGCTTTACCCCGCCATCAGGAGACTCTGGAAACACC.

CDR3: CASNGAYEQFF. The part of the CDR3 DNA that was read is TGTGCCAGCAACGGTGCCTATGAG. The chain couples TRBV5-6 to TRBJ2-1; the D is unclear. The missing CDR3 end, 3 residues past where the read stops, is filled in from the germline J gene. V was trimmed by 6 bases and J by 8 bases, leaving 9 bases between them. The germline V gene encodes CDR1 SGHDT and CDR2 YYEEEE. The CDR3 sequence is 11 residues long.

In the case of this clone: Sequencing ends 3 residues short of the CDR3 end; the germline J gene provides the rest. The chain has TRBV29-1 and TRBJ1-1; D is unresolved. V gave up 7 bases and J gave up 7 bases, with 19 bases separating them. Germline V gives CDR1 SQVTM, CDR2 ANQGSEA. This CDR3 is 13 amino acids long. The covered CDR3 bases are TGCAGCGCAAAAGCGGACTCGTTATTTGAA. It specifies CSAKADSLFE. The whole CDR3 sequence is CSAKADSLFEAFF.

Notes on this clone: The read finishes 3 residues shy of the CDR3 end, and the germline J gene is used to complete it. The chain links TRBV28 to TRBJ1-5; TRBD1 matches at 7 bases. CDR1 is MDHEN, CDR2 SYDVKM, per germline. The CDR3 is made up of 13 amino acids. Trimming took 6 bases from V and 7 from J; bases not matched to a gene: 6. This CDR3 reads CASSGQEGQPQHF. The covered CDR3 bases are TGTGCCAGCAGCGGACAGGAGGGCCAGCCC.

To note about this clone: Read coverage stops 3 residues before the CDR3 terminus; the germline J gene supplies the remainder. The chain recombines TRBV4-1 with TRBJ2-5; TRBD2 matches at 13 bases. J gave up 5 bases and V 0 bases, and 3 bases lay outside the gene matches. The CDR3 has 16 amino acids. Looked up from germline, CDR1 is MGHRA and CDR2 is YSYEKL. The CDR3 bases that were read are TGCGCCAGCAGCCAAGAGGGGACTAGCGGGATGGAGACC. Protein sequence: CASSQEGTSGMET. The CDR3 in full is CASSQEGTSGMETQYF.

As regards this clone: The read ends 3 residues before the CDR3 terminus; that terminus is restored from the germline J gene. The chain joins TRBV18 to TRBJ2-5; TRBD2 matches at 7 bases. The germline V gene encodes CDR1 KGHSH and CDR2 LQKENI. This CDR3 is 15 amino acids long. Trimming removed 3 bases from V and 5 bases from J; junction bases left unmatched: 9. CDR3: CASSPLGGLPETQYF. The DNA read from the CDR3 is TGTGCCAGCTCACCTCTCGGGGGGTTACCGGAGACC.

To note about this clone: The read terminates 3 residues ahead of where the CDR3 ends, so the germline J gene completes it. J is TRBJ2-3 and V is TRBV20-1; 7 bases agree with TRBD1. Germline lookup yields CDR1 DFQATT and CDR2 SNEGSKA (reference sequence). V lost 0 bases to trimming and J lost 5 bases; unmatched junction nucleotides: 14. CDR3 length equals 17 residues. The CDR3 region is CSARDVGETGIGDTQYF. The part of the CDR3 DNA that was read is TGCAGTGCTAGAGATGTAGGGGAGACAGGGATAGGAGATACG.

In regard to this clone: The CDR3 end lies 3 residues beyond the end of the read and is filled in from the germline J gene. This chain uses TRBV5-1 with TRBJ2-3; the D is unclear. Trimming cost V 0 bases and J 1 base, with 9 bases left between them. This CDR3 has 15 residues. The germline V gene encodes CDR1 SGHRS and CDR2 YFSETQ. The CDR3 bases that were read are TGCGCCAGCAGCTTGGAGAAAAAGGGCACAGATACG. It yields the protein CASSLEKKGTDT. The full-length CDR3 reads as CASSLEKKGTDTQYF.

A note on this clone: The DNA ends 3 residues before the CDR3 does, and the rest of the CDR3 is filled in from the germline J gene. The gene calls are TRBV5-1 and TRBJ1-1, with D perhaps TRBD1 (5 bases). CDR1 and CDR2 (germline): SGHRS, YFSETQ. This CDR3 is 16 amino acids long. The V end was cut by 0 bases, the J end by 3 bases, with 15 bases between. The covered CDR3 bases are TGCGCCAGCAGCTTGGTAGCAGGGATGGAGGACACTGAA. It codes for CASSLVAGMEDTE. The whole CDR3 protein is CASSLVAGMEDTEAFF. Together with reference TRBV5-1 and TRBJ1-1, the CDR3 gives the full variable domain: KAGVTQTPRYLIKTRGQQVTLSCSPISGHRSVSWYQQTPGQGLQFLFEYFSETQRNKGNFPGRFSGRQFSNSRSEMNVSTLELGDSALYLCASSLVAGMEDTEAFFGQGTRLTVV.

As to this clone: The CDR3 end falls 3 residues outside the read, so it is completed with the germline J gene. The J gene is TRBJ2-1, the V gene TRBV20-1; TRBD2 is a possible D gene (6 bases). This CDR3 has 12 amino acids. Germline CDR1 is DFQATT and CDR2 is SNEGSKA (reference sequence). V was cut by 5 bases and J by 7 bases, with 12 bases left in between. CDR3 protein: CSAGTPRNEQFF. CDR3 bases read: TGCAGTGCTGGGACTCCTCGGAATGAG.